The 29 T cell receptor beta chains in this list originate from one sample, sequenced in a study of radiation and T cells in renal cell carcinoma. TCRdb's table, derived via immunoSEQ multiplex PCR, lists solely in-frame clones and lacks some. Among some 150,000 clones listed, roughly 88% were seen once. Time point noted: baseline pretreatment blood. The sample's treatment: 15 Gy SBRT to primary tumor, nephrectomy 4 weeks later. This specimen consisted of blood, obtained from a patient whose treatment included radiotherapy and nephrectomy. These receptors all stem from a woman aged 45 to 65 with renal cell carcinoma.

This chain links TRBV29-1 with TRBJ2-3; D is unclear. In germline, CDR1 is SQVTM, CDR2 ANQGSEA. The CDR3 loop spans 12 amino acids. V was shortened by 2 bases and J by 1 base, with 4 bases between the two germline ends. CDR3 residues: CSVEQGTDTQYF. CDR3 DNA: TGCAGCGTTGAACAGGGCACAGATACGCAGTATTTT.

The DNA for the CDR3 is TGCAGCGTTGAAGGGCTAGCGGGGGGCCCAGGGTACCAAGAGACCCAGTACTTC. Its translation is CSVEGLAGGPGYQETQYF. The V call is TRBV29-1, the J call TRBJ2-5; 11 positions agree with TRBD2. Germline V lookup: CDR1 SQVTM, CDR2 ANQGSEA. This CDR3 contains 18 residues. The J segment lost 0 bases and the V segment lost 1 base, leaving 10 bases of the junction unmatched.

A few counts support this clone. The CDR3 bases are TGTGCCAGCAGCCTCCTAGGTGAAAAACTGTTTTTT. Its protein is CASSLLGEKLFF. This rearrangement joins TRBV13 to TRBJ1-4; D gene uncertain. This CDR3 has 12 residues. V shed 5 bases and J shed 7 bases, with 8 bases lying between them. The germline gives CDR1 PRHDT, CDR2 FYEKMQ (reference sequence).

The V gene is TRBV29-1, the J gene TRBJ1-1, with D possibly being TRBD1 (5 bases). The CDR3 contains 13 residues. Trimming cost V 5 bases and J 6 bases, with 16 bases left between them. CDR1 and CDR2 from the germline V gene are SQVTM and ANQGSEA. The CDR3 nucleotides are TGCAGCGTTCCCCTTTCTGGCAGGGCTGAAGCTTTCTTT. As protein: CSVPLSGRAEAFF. The full variable domain, completed using reference TRBV29-1 and TRBJ1-1, is SAVISQKPSRDICQRGTSLTIQCQVDSQVTMMFWYRQQPGQSLTLIATANQGSEATYESGFVIDKFPISRPNLTFSTLTVSNMSPEDSSIYLCSVPLSGRAEAFFGQGTRLTVV.

CDR3: CASSEPTRVSVLTF. The DNA for the CDR3 is TGTGCCAGCAGCGAACCCACGCGAGTATCCGTCCTGACTTTC. This chain uses TRBV7-8 with TRBJ2-6, with unresolved D. The ends were cut back, 5 bases at V and 12 bases at J, with 17 bases in the middle. Germline CDR1 is SGHVS and CDR2 is FQNEAQ. The CDR3 extends over 14 amino acids.

The chain recombines TRBV9 with TRBJ1-6; D is ambiguous. This CDR3 contains 13 residues. V lost 1 base, J lost 7 bases, and 6 bases lay in between. The germline V gene encodes CDR1 SGDLS and CDR2 YYNGEE. The CDR3, as DNA: TGTGCCAGCAGCGTAACAGAGAATTCACCCCTCCACTTT. This translates into CASSVTENSPLHF.

The CDR3 sequence: CASSEPRGGNTIYF. The CDR3 bases are TGTGCCAGCAGTGAACCCAGGGGCGGAAACACCATATATTTT. The chain combines TRBV2 with TRBJ1-3, with D maybe TRBD1 (6 bases). The length of the CDR3 is 14 residues. The germline CDR1 and CDR2 sequences are SNHLY and FYNNEI. Trimming stripped 2 bases from V and 4 bases from J, with 9 bases between.

The chain links TRBV7-2 to TRBJ2-7; the D gene could be TRBD1 or TRBD2 (5 bases each). The CDR3 is made up of 15 amino acids. Trimming left V 1 base short and J 0 bases short, with 10 bases between. Germline lookup yields CDR1 SGHTA and CDR2 FQGNSA. The CDR3 bases are TGTGCCAGCAGCTTAGGGGGGACGGCCTCCTACGAGCAGTACTTC. Translating gives CASSLGGTASYEQYF.

This clone has only one observation. The chain recombines TRBV7-2 with TRBJ2-5, with a possible D match to TRBD2 (6 bases). Trimming left V 5 bases short and J 4 bases short, with 20 bases between. Germline V lookup: CDR1 SGHTA, CDR2 FQGNSA. The length of the CDR3 is 16 residues. As DNA, the CDR3 is TGTGCCAGCAGCCTCCACGGGGGTGGGGTAAGAGAGACCCAGTACTTC. Translation gives CASSLHGGGVRETQYF. The variable domain in full, completed from reference TRBV7-2 and TRBJ2-5, reads GAGVSQSPSNKVTEKGKDVELRCDPISGHTALYWYRQSLGQGLEFLIYFQGNSAPDKSGLPSDRFSAERTGGSVSTLTIQRTQQEDSAVYLCASSLHGGGVRETQYFGPGTRLLVL.

The rearrangement joins TRBV7-2 to TRBJ1-1, with D perhaps matching TRBD1 (6 bases). Germline V gene data show CDR1 as SGHTA and CDR2 as FQGNSA. This CDR3 comprises 15 residues. V lost 6 bases and J lost 2, with 16 bases in between. The CDR3 nucleotides read TGTGCCAGCAGGAAAGTAAGGACAGAAAACACTGAAGCTTTCTTT. Amino acid sequence: CASRKVRTENTEAFF. The whole variable domain, filled in from reference TRBV7-2 and TRBJ1-1, reads GAGVSQSPSNKVTEKGKDVELRCDPISGHTALYWYRQSLGQGLEFLIYFQGNSAPDKSGLPSDRFSAERTGGSVSTLTIQRTQQEDSAVYLCASRKVRTENTEAFFGQGTRLTVV.

The chain employs TRBV2 and TRBJ1-4, with D uncertain. Germline CDR1 reads SNHLY; CDR2 reads FYNNEI. Trimming took 1 base from V and 4 from J, leaving 7 bases between them. The CDR3 is 14 residues long. The CDR3 bases are TGTGCCAGCAGTGAAGGTCGGGGTAATGAAAAACTGTTTTTT. It translates to CASSEGRGNEKLFF.

The chain couples TRBV29-1 to TRBJ2-7; possibly TRBD2 for D (6 bases). CDR1 and CDR2 from the germline V gene are SQVTM and ANQGSEA. Trimming left V 0 bases short and J 3 bases short, with 9 bases between. This CDR3 comprises 13 residues. Here the CDR3 DNA reads TGCAGCGTTGAAGATGGAGGGATCTACGAGCAGTACTTC. Translated: CSVEDGGIYEQYF.

This clone was recorded once. This chain uses TRBV7-9 with TRBJ1-1, with 10 bases matching TRBD1. Germline V gives CDR1 SEHNR, CDR2 FQNEAQ (reference sequence). The V segment lost 5 bases and the J segment 3 bases; nucleotides outside the gene matches: 6. The CDR3 loop spans 15 amino acids. The CDR3 nucleotides read TGTGCCAGCAGCCGGCGTGGGACAGGGGACACTGAAGCTTTCTTT. Protein product: CASSRRGTGDTEAFF.

CDR3 sequence (DNA): TGTGCCAGCAGCTGGGACAATAGGGGGGATCAGCCCCAGCATTTT. This encodes CASSWDNRGDQPQHF. V and J are TRBV6-1 and TRBJ1-5, with a possible D match to TRBD1 (6 bases). The CDR3 has 15 amino acids. The V and J ends lost 6 bases and 5 bases respectively, with 17 bases between them. Germline loops: CDR1 MNHNS, CDR2 SASEGT.

The CDR3: CSFVRQGVAFF. In DNA form, the CDR3 reads TGCAGTTTCGTAAGACAGGGAGTAGCTTTCTTT. The V call is TRBV20-1, the J call TRBJ1-1; 7 bases map to TRBD1. The CDR3 is made up of 11 amino acids. The ends lost 8 bases at V and 10 bases at J; junction bases unmatched: 10. Germline V gene sequence: CDR1 DFQATT, CDR2 SNEGSKA (reference sequence).

The chain carries TRBV5-4 and TRBJ1-1; no clear D. The CDR3 sequence is 15 residues long. Germline loops: CDR1 SGHNT, CDR2 YYREEE (reference sequence). Deletions cut 0 bases from V and 3 bases from J, with 12 bases between. In DNA form, the CDR3 reads TGTGCCAGCAGCTTGGCGAATGAGGGATACACTGAAGCTTTCTTT. It translates to CASSLANEGYTEAFF. The variable domain in full, completed from reference TRBV5-4 and TRBJ1-1, reads ETGVTQSPTHLIKTRGQQVTLRCSSQSGHNTVSWYQQALGQGPQFIFQYYREEENGRGNFPPRFSGLQFPNYSSELNVNALELDDSALYLCASSLANEGYTEAFFGQGTRLTVV.

This clone came up once. The J gene is TRBJ2-1, the V gene TRBV11-2; tentatively, D is TRBD1 or TRBD2 (5 bases each). The CDR3 spans 16 residues. V dropped 2 bases and J dropped 0 bases, with 11 bases sitting between them. CDR1 SGHAT and CDR2 FQNNGV come from the germline V gene. The CDR3 loop is CASSLRGGYSYNEQFF. DNA for the CDR3: TGTGCCAGCAGCTTACGTGGGGGATACTCCTACAATGAGCAGTTCTTC.

Only a few counts were recorded for this clone. One end of the junction varies from germline; a read error may be responsible. This chain links TRBV11-2 with TRBJ1-2; 7 bases match TRBD1. Germline lookup yields CDR1 SGHAT and CDR2 FQNNGV. The CDR3 has 11 amino acids. The CDR3 protein is CASSATGAVSF. CDR3 bases: TGTGCCAGCAGCGCCACAGGGGCGGTATCCTTC.

The rearrangement uses TRBV9 and TRBJ2-2, with TRBD1 identical over 7 bases. The J segment lost 7 bases and the V segment lost 4 bases, leaving 13 bases of the junction unmatched. Germline assignment: CDR1 SGDLS and CDR2 YYNGEE. This CDR3 region has 16 residues. CDR3 amino acids: CASSQNRGFISGELFF. CDR3 sequence (DNA): TGTGCCAGCAGCCAGAACAGGGGATTTATTAGCGGGGAGCTGTTTTTT.

The V gene is TRBV18, the J gene TRBJ1-2; no definite D call. In germline, CDR1 is KGHSH, CDR2 LQKENI. Trimming took off 4 bases at V and 6 bases at J, with 12 bases between the two ends. This CDR3 region has 13 residues. The chain's CDR3 is CASSQSQKDGYTF. The CDR3 bases are TGTGCCAGCTCACAAAGCCAGAAGGATGGCTACACCTTC.

The chain carries TRBV9 and TRBJ2-3; 10 bases are shared with TRBD2. CDR3 size: 15 residues. Germline V CDR1 and CDR2: SGDLS, YYNGEE. V lost 4 bases, J lost 2 bases, and 4 bases stayed unmatched. For the CDR3, the DNA is TGTGCCAGCAGCCGGACTAGCGGTCCCACAGATACGCAGTATTTT. It translates to CASSRTSGPTDTQYF.

The chain joins TRBV6-1 to TRBJ1-2; D remains unclear. From germline, CDR1 is MNHNS and CDR2 SASEGT. The CDR3 has 14 residues. V was clipped by 6 bases and J by 5 bases, with 16 bases between them. CDR3 region: CASSDPMGFYGYTF. DNA for the CDR3: TGTGCCAGCAGCGACCCCATGGGGTTTTATGGCTACACCTTC.

This chain links TRBV14 with TRBJ2-7, with 7 bases lining up with TRBD1. Losses at the gene ends were 1 base for V and 3 bases for J; bases not matched to a gene: 6. The CDR3 is 15 residues long. The germline V gene has CDR1 SGHDN and CDR2 FVKESK. The chain's CDR3 is CASSQATGVYYEQYF. CDR3 DNA sequence: TGTGCCAGCAGCCAAGCAACAGGGGTTTACTACGAGCAGTACTTC.

The rearrangement joins TRBV4-1 to TRBJ1-3; 8 nucleotides line up with TRBD1. Germline values: CDR1 MGHRA, CDR2 YSYEKL. J was trimmed by 2 bases and V by 0 bases; bases with no gene match: 9. This CDR3 region has 18 residues. The CDR3, as DNA: TGCGCCAGCAGCCAAGATCTCAGACAGACAGGGGCTGGAAACACCATATATTTT. It is translated as CASSQDLRQTGAGNTIYF.

V gene TRBV6-1 combines with J gene TRBJ1-3; weak D call: TRBD1 (5 bases). Germline V gives CDR1 MNHNS, CDR2 SASEGT. The ends were cut back, 4 bases at V and 2 bases at J, with 9 bases in the middle. The CDR3 loop spans 14 amino acids. As DNA, the CDR3 is TGTGCCAGCAGTGTCGACAGCGCTGGAAACACCATATATTTT. This translates into CASSVDSAGNTIYF.

This clone was detected once. This chain connects TRBV5-1 to TRBJ2-7, with 8 positions matching TRBD1. There are 15 residues in the CDR3. The V segment lost 2 bases and the J segment 7 bases; nucleotides outside the gene matches: 11. CDR1 is SGHRS and CDR2 is YFSETQ in the germline V gene. The CDR3 DNA reads TGCGCCAGCAGCTTTCGGCCGGACAGGGTGCGGGAGCAGTACTTC. Amino acids: CASSFRPDRVREQYF.

This clone came up once. The chain uses TRBV19 and TRBJ2-1; D possibly matches TRBD1 or TRBD2 (6 bases each). CDR1 is LNHDA and CDR2 is SQIVND in the germline V gene (reference sequence). Trimming cost V 6 bases and J 10 bases, with 25 bases left between them. This CDR3 comprises 16 residues. The CDR3 DNA reads TGTGCCAGTAGCTCGGCGAGTAGACAAATCGGGGGCGAGCAGTTCTTC. It translates to CASSSASRQIGGEQFF.

The chain employs TRBV4-1 and TRBJ2-1; 8 bases line up with TRBD1. Germline trimming cut 2 bases from V and 3 bases from J; bases unmatched to any gene: 15. The CDR3 extends over 19 amino acids. Germline CDR1 MGHRA, CDR2 YSYEKL. The CDR3 DNA reads TGCGCCAGCAGCCAAACCCCAACTGAGCAGGGGGCCTTCTACAATGAGCAGTTCTTC. Its translation is CASSQTPTEQGAFYNEQFF.

The gene calls are TRBV11-2 and TRBJ2-2; 12 bases are shared with TRBD1. The J segment lost 6 bases and the V segment lost 2 bases, leaving 7 bases of the junction unmatched. The CDR3 consists of 17 residues. Per the germline V gene, CDR1 is SGHAT and CDR2 is FQNNGV. The CDR3 nucleotides read TGTGCCAGCAGCTTACTAATGGGACAGGGGGCCTCCGGGGAGCTGTTTTTT. It yields the protein CASSLLMGQGASGELFF.